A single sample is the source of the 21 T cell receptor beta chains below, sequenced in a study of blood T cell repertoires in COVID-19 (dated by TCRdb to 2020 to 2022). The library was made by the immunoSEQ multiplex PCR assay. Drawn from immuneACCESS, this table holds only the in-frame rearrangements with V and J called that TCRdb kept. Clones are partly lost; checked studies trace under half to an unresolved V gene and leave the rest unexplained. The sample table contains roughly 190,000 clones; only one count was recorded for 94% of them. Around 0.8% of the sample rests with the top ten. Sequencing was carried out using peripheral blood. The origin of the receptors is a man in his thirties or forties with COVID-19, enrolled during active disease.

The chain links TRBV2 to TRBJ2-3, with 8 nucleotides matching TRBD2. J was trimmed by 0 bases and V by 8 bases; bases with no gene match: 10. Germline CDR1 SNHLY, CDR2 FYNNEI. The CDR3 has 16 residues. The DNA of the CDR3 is TGTGCCAGCTCAGTTTTCAGCGGGAGTAGCACAGATACGCAGTATTTT. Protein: CASSVFSGSSTDTQYF.

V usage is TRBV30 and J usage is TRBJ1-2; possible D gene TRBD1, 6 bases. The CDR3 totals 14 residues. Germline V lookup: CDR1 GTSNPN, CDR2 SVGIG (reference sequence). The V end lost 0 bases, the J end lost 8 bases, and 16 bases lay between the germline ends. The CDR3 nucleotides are TGTGCCTGGAGTGTAAGCTTGGGGGCGAGCGGCTACACCTTC. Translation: CAWSVSLGASGYTF.

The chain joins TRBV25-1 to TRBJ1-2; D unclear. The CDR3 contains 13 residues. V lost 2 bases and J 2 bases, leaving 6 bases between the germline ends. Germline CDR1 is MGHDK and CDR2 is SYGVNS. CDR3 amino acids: CASSEGRNYGYTF. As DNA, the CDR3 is TGTGCCAGCAGTGAAGGCAGGAACTATGGCTACACCTTC.

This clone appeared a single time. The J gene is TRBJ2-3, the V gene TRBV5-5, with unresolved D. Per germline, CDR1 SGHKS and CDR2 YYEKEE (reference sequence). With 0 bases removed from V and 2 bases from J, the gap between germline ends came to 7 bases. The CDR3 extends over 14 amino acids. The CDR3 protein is CASSLGQNTDTQYF. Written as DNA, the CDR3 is TGTGCCAGCAGCTTGGGGCAGAACACAGATACGCAGTATTTT.

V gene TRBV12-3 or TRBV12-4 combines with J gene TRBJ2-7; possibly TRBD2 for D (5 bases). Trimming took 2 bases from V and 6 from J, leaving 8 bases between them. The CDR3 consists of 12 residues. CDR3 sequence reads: CASSLKGSEQYF. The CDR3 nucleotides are TGTGCCAGCAGTTTAAAAGGGAGCGAGCAGTACTTC.

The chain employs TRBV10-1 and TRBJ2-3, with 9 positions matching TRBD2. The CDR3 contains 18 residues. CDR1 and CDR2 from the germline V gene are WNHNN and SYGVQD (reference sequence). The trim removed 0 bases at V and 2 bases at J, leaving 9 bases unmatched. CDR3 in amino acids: CASSESEQRGGDTDTQYF. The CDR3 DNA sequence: TGCGCCAGCAGTGAGTCTGAGCAGCGCGGGGGGGACACAGATACGCAGTATTTT.

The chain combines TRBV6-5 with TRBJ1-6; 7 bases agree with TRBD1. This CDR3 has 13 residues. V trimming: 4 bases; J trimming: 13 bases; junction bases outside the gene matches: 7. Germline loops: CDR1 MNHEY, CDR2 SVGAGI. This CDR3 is CASSSEWTGPLHF. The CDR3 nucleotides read TGTGCCAGCAGTTCCGAATGGACAGGCCCCCTCCACTTT.

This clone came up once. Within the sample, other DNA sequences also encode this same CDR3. CDR3 coding DNA: TGCGCCAGCAGCCAAGTCGGGACAGGGGGAAGGAACACCGGGGAGCTGTTTTTT. Translated: CASSQVGTGGRNTGELFF. The genes are TRBV4-1 and TRBJ2-2; 11 nucleotides line up with TRBD1. The CDR3 contains 18 residues. V shed 1 base, J shed 1 base, and the junction held 5 bases outside the gene matches. CDR1 MGHRA and CDR2 YSYEKL come from the germline V gene.

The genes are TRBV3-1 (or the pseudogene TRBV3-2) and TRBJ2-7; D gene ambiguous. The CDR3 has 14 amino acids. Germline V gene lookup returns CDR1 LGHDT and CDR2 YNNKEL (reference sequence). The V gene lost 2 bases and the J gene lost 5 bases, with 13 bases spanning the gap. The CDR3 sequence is CASSQSPVLNEQYF. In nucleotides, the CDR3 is TGTGCCAGCAGCCAAAGCCCCGTATTAAACGAGCAGTACTTC.

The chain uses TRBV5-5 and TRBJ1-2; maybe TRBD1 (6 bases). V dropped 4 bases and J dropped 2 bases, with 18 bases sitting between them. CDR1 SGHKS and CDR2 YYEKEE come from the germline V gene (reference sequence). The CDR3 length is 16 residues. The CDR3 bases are TGTGCCAGCAGCCCCACCAGTTCGACAGGAAACTATGGCTACACCTTC. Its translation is CASSPTSSTGNYGYTF.

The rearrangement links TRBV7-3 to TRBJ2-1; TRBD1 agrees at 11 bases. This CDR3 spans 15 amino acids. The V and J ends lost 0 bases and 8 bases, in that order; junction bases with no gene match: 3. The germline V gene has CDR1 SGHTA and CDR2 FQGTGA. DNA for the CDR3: TGTGCCAGCAGCTTAACCGGGACAGGGGGATATGAGCAGTTCTTC. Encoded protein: CASSLTGTGGYEQFF.

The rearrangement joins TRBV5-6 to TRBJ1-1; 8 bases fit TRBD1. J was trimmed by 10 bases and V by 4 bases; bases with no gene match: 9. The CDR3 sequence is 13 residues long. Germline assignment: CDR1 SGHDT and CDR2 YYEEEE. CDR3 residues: CASSPTPGGAAFF. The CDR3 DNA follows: TGTGCCAGCAGCCCCACCCCAGGGGGCGCAGCTTTCTTT.

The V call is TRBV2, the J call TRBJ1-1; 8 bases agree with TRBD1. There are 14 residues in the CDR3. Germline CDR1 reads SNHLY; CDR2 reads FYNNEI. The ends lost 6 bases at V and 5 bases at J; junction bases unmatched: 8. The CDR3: CASRPPTGVTEAFF. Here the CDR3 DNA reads TGTGCCAGCAGACCACCGACAGGGGTGACTGAAGCTTTCTTT.

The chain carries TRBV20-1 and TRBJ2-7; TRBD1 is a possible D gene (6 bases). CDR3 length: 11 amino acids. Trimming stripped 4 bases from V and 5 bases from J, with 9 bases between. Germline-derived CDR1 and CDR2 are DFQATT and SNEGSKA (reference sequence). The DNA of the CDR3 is TGCAGTGCTATCAGGGGTGACGAGCAGTACTTC. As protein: CSAIRGDEQYF.

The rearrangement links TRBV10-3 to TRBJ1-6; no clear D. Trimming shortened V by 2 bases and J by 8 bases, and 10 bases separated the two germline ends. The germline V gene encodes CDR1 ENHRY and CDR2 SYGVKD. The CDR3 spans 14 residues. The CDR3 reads CAISERGRDSPLHF. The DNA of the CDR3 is TGTGCCATCAGTGAGAGAGGGAGGGATTCACCCCTCCACTTT.

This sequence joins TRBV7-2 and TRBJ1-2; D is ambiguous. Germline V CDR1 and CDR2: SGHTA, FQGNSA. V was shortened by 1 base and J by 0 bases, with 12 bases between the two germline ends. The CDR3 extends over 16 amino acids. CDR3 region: CASSLVGVITNYGYTF. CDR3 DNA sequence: TGTGCCAGCAGCTTAGTTGGAGTGATTACTAACTATGGCTACACCTTC.

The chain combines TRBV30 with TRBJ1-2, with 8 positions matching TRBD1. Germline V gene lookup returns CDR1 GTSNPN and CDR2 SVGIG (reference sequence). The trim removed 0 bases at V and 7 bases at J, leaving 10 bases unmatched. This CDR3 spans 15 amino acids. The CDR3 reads CAWSVRRQGLGGYTF. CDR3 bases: TGTGCCTGGAGTGTACGGAGACAGGGGCTTGGTGGCTACACCTTC.

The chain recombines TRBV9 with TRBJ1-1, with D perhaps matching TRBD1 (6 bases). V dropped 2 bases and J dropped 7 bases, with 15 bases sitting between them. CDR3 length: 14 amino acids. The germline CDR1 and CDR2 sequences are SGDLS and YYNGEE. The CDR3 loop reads CASSVGRDKYEAFF. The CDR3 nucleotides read TGTGCCAGCAGCGTGGGCCGGGACAAGTATGAAGCTTTCTTT.

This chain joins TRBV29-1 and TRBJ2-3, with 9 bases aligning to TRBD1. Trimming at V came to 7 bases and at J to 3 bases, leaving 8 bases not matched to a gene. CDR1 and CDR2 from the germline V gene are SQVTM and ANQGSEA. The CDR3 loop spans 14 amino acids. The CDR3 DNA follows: TGCAGCGCCCGCCGGGACAGGGATACAGATACGCAGTATTTT. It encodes CSARRDRDTDTQYF.

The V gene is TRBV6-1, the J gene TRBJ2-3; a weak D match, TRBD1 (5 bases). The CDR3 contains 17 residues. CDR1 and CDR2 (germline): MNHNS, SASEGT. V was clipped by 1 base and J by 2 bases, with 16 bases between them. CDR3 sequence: CASSEVPNRSNTDTQYF. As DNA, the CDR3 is TGTGCCAGCAGTGAAGTGCCCAACAGGTCCAACACAGATACGCAGTATTTT.

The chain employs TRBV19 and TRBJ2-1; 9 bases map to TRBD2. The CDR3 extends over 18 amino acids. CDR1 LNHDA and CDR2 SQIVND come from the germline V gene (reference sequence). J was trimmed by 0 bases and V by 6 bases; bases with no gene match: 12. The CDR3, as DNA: TGTGCCAGTAGCGGGGGGCTAGCGGGGAAGAGCTCCTACAATGAGCAGTTCTTC. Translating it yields CASSGGLAGKSSYNEQFF.